A single sample is the source of the 24 T cell receptor beta chains below, sequenced in a study of cytomegalovirus exposure and HLA in healthy donors. Primers for the PCR totalled 60 Vbeta and 13 Jbeta. The data were produced by immunoSEQ multiplex PCR, yet TCRdb's version contains in-frame clones alone and is incomplete. The repertoire consists of some 160,000 clones, with roughly 80% occurring once and the leading ten covering about 6.3%. Sequencing used PBMCs. These receptor sequences come from a male donor in good health and CMV-seropositive.

V usage is TRBV27 and J usage is TRBJ2-7, with 13 nucleotides matching TRBD2. J gave up 4 bases and V 6 bases, and 21 bases lay outside the gene matches. The CDR3 is made up of 20 amino acids. CDR1 and CDR2 (germline): MNHEY, SMNVEV (reference sequence). The CDR3 nucleotides are TGTGCCAGCAGCCCATATCGGACTAGCGGGAGTAGGGGGAGGCCTTACGAGCAGTACTTC. It is translated as CASSPYRTSGSRGRPYEQYF.

The chain couples TRBV27 to TRBJ1-1, with 9 bases matching TRBD1. CDR3 length: 15 residues. Losses at the gene ends were 1 base for V and 6 bases for J; bases not matched to a gene: 6. Germline CDR1 is MNHEY and CDR2 is SMNVEV (reference sequence). The DNA for the CDR3 is TGTGCCAGCAGTTTATTCGGGACAGGGTTGGCTGAAGCTTTCTTT. Its protein product is CASSLFGTGLAEAFF.

The gene calls are TRBV9 and TRBJ1-3; D is ambiguous. Germline V lookup: CDR1 SGDLS, CDR2 YYNGEE. The CDR3 extends over 15 amino acids. Deletions cut 1 base from V and 8 bases from J, with 16 bases between. As DNA, the CDR3 is TGTGCCAGCAGCGTAAACCCAGGTCCGGGAGACACCATATATTTT. Its protein is CASSVNPGPGDTIYF.

The chain joins TRBV7-8 to TRBJ1-2; tentative D call: TRBD1 (5 bases). Deletions cut 5 bases from V and 4 bases from J, with 14 bases between. CDR3 length: 14 amino acids. Germline CDR1 reads SGHVS; CDR2 reads FQNEAQ. The chain's CDR3 is CASSPGGRGYGYTF. The CDR3 region has the DNA TGTGCCAGCAGCCCGGGGGGTCGGGGCTATGGCTACACCTTC.

This chain uses TRBV9 with TRBJ2-3; 11 bases align to TRBD1. Germline assignment: CDR1 SGDLS and CDR2 YYNGEE. The CDR3 has 16 amino acids. V gave up 0 bases and J gave up 3 bases; unmatched junction bases: 3. The CDR3 bases are TGTGCCAGCAGCGTAGATGGGACAGGGGGGACAGATACGCAGTATTTT. It is translated as CASSVDGTGGTDTQYF.

This clone was observed a single time. The V and J genes are TRBV5-6 and TRBJ2-7; tentatively, D is TRBD1 (5 bases). The CDR3 runs 19 residues. V was pared by 4 bases and J by 6 bases, with 32 bases between. CDR1 SGHDT and CDR2 YYEEEE come from the germline V gene. CDR3 nucleotide sequence: TGTGCCAGCAGCGTAGGGGTTAGAACCAGGGAAAATAAGTTGGGCGAGCAGTACTTC. This sequence encodes CASSVGVRTRENKLGEQYF.

The gene calls are TRBV11-1 and TRBJ2-1, with 7 bases identical to TRBD2. CDR3 length equals 15 residues. Germline loops: CDR1 SGHAT, CDR2 FQDESV (reference sequence). Losses at the gene ends were 2 bases for V and 2 bases for J; bases not matched to a gene: 3. In nucleotides, the CDR3 is TGTGCCAGCAGCTTACGCGGGAGTACCTACAATGAGCAGTTCTTC. This encodes CASSLRGSTYNEQFF.

The chain links TRBV30 to TRBJ2-1; D not certain. Germline CDR1 reads GTSNPN; CDR2 reads SVGIG (reference sequence). CDR3 length: 12 amino acids. Trimming cost V 8 bases and J 8 bases, with 16 bases left between them. The CDR3 nucleotides are TGTGCCCGCCGGTCTTTTGGAGATGAGCAGTTCTTC. Amino acids: CARRSFGDEQFF.

This clone was detected only a few times. V and J are TRBV5-5 and TRBJ2-7; 10 bases line up with TRBD1. J gave up 4 bases and V 4 bases, and 5 bases lay outside the gene matches. Germline values: CDR1 SGHKS, CDR2 YYEKEE (reference sequence). The CDR3 length is 14 residues. Here the CDR3 DNA reads TGTGCCAGCAGCATGGGACAGGGGAGGTACGAGCAGTACTTC. This codes for CASSMGQGRYEQYF.

This chain uses TRBV4-3 with TRBJ1-4; D is undetermined. Germline V lookup: CDR1 LGHNA, CDR2 YSLEER. V gave up 0 bases and J gave up 10 bases, with 18 bases separating them. CDR3 length: 16 amino acids. For the CDR3, the DNA is TGCGCCAGCAGCCAAGATGGAATGGGAGGACTCGGAAAACTGTTTTTT. This encodes CASSQDGMGGLGKLFF.

This clone showed up just a few times. The chain is built from TRBV7-3 and TRBJ2-3, with TRBD2 identical over 14 bases. Germline V lookup: CDR1 SGHTA, CDR2 FQGTGA. The CDR3 sequence is 17 residues long. Germline trimming cut 5 bases from V and 2 bases from J; bases unmatched to any gene: 6. CDR3 in DNA: TGTGCCAGCAGCGCTAAGACTAGCGGGGGGGCCACAGATACGCAGTATTTT. This gives the protein CASSAKTSGGATDTQYF.

The V call is TRBV10-3, the J call TRBJ1-6; TRBD1 matches at 8 bases. There are 16 residues in the CDR3. Germline assignment: CDR1 ENHRY and CDR2 SYGVKD. V gave up 2 bases and J gave up 7 bases; unmatched junction bases: 7. The CDR3: CAISEGSDRANSPLHF. CDR3 nucleotides: TGTGCCATCAGTGAGGGGTCGGACAGGGCAAATTCACCCCTCCACTTT.

The chain uses TRBV5-1 and TRBJ2-5; maybe TRBD1 (5 bases). The CDR3 is made up of 14 amino acids. Germline V CDR1 and CDR2: SGHRS, YFSETQ. Trimming stripped 4 bases from V and 2 bases from J, with 12 bases between. This CDR3 reads CASSLGRTQETQYF. CDR3 bases: TGCGCCAGCAGCCTTGGTCGGACACAAGAGACCCAGTACTTC.

The chain has TRBV5-5 and TRBJ2-6, with D possibly matching TRBD2 (7 bases). Germline V gives CDR1 SGHKS, CDR2 YYEKEE (reference sequence). The V end lost 4 bases, the J end lost 5 bases, and 16 bases lay between the germline ends. The CDR3 has 16 amino acids. CDR3 sequence reads: CASSLTGGIWANVLTF. The CDR3 DNA reads TGTGCCAGCAGCCTGACGGGGGGCATCTGGGCCAACGTCCTGACTTTC.

This clone came up once. V and J are TRBV18 and TRBJ2-3; 7 nucleotides line up with TRBD1. Germline-derived CDR1 and CDR2 are KGHSH and LQKENI. J gave up 3 bases and V 3 bases, and 12 bases lay outside the gene matches. This CDR3 is built from 17 residues. CDR3 sequence (DNA): TGTGCCAGCTCACCTCTAAATTTAAGACAGGGTACAGATACGCAGTATTTT. It codes for CASSPLNLRQGTDTQYF.

This chain connects TRBV7-6 to TRBJ2-6; maybe TRBD1 (6 bases). The CDR3 loop spans 19 amino acids. The V end was cut by 3 bases, the J end by 0 bases, with 18 bases between. From germline, CDR1 is SGHVS and CDR2 FNYEAQ. CDR3: CASSLSQGTFHSGANVLTF. CDR3 sequence (DNA): TGTGCCAGCAGCTTGTCACAGGGCACCTTTCACTCTGGGGCCAACGTCCTGACTTTC.

CDR3 bases: TGTGCCAGCAGCTTAAGCCCTGAAGCTTTCTTT. It encodes CASSLSPEAFF. The chain employs TRBV7-2 and TRBJ1-1; D ambiguous. This CDR3 is 11 amino acids long. CDR1 and CDR2 (germline): SGHTA, FQGNSA. Between the trimmed V and J ends, which lost 2 bases and 6 bases, there was a span of 4 bases.

The chain links TRBV10-3 to TRBJ2-2, with 10 positions matching TRBD2. J lost 6 bases, V lost 6 bases, and 10 bases had no gene match. The CDR3 has 16 amino acids. Germline V gene sequence: CDR1 ENHRY, CDR2 SYGVKD. In DNA form, the CDR3 reads TGTGCCATCAGGGCTGCTAGCGGGAGTGTGGCCGGGGAGCTGTTTTTT. It is translated as CAIRAASGSVAGELFF.

The chain uses TRBV18 and TRBJ2-4, with D perhaps matching TRBD2 (6 bases). The CDR3 length is 14 residues. Germline CDR1 reads KGHSH; CDR2 reads LQKENI. Trimming pared 3 bases from V and 5 bases from J, leaving 11 bases between. In DNA, the CDR3 is TGTGCCAGCTCACCGGGACTTCTGGAAAACATTCAGTACTTC. Translated: CASSPGLLENIQYF.

This sequence joins TRBV5-1 and TRBJ2-7; 8 positions match TRBD1. Per the germline V gene, CDR1 is SGHRS and CDR2 is YFSETQ. The CDR3 sequence is 18 residues long. V trimming: 3 bases; J trimming: 5 bases; junction bases outside the gene matches: 19. The CDR3 spells CASSSPTGAIWVSDEQYF. The CDR3 bases are TGCGCCAGCAGCTCACCGACAGGGGCAATTTGGGTGTCTGACGAGCAGTACTTC. The whole variable domain, remainder taken from reference TRBV5-1 and TRBJ2-7, is KAGVTQTPRYLIKTRGQQVTLSCSPISGHRSVSWYQQTPGQGLQFLFEYFSETQRNKGNFPGRFSGRQFSNSRSEMNVSTLELGDSALYLCASSSPTGAIWVSDEQYFGPGTRLTVT.

The chain has TRBV2 and TRBJ2-1; 16 positions match TRBD2. Trimming took 4 bases from V and 3 from J; bases not matched to a gene: 3. Germline CDR1 and CDR2: SNHLY and FYNNEI. The CDR3 is 17 residues long. The CDR3 region is CASSVGLAGGGYNEQFF. CDR3 nucleotide sequence: TGTGCCAGCAGTGTGGGACTAGCGGGAGGGGGCTACAATGAGCAGTTCTTC.

This rearrangement joins TRBV14 to TRBJ2-1, with D perhaps matching TRBD1 (6 bases). Germline V gives CDR1 SGHDN, CDR2 FVKESK. Trimming stripped 2 bases from V and 0 bases from J, with 8 bases between. This CDR3 contains 15 residues. DNA of the CDR3: TGTGCCAGCAGCCAAAGGACAGCCTCCTACAATGAGCAGTTCTTC. It yields the protein CASSQRTASYNEQFF.

The genes are TRBV6-1 and TRBJ2-3; 10 bases fit TRBD2. Germline values: CDR1 MNHNS, CDR2 SASEGT. The CDR3 runs 18 residues. After removal of 2 bases from V and 6 bases from J, the junction contained 14 bases not matched to a gene. CDR3 protein: CASSESFRGAGGPDTQYF. The DNA for the CDR3 is TGTGCCAGCAGTGAATCGTTCCGTGGAGCGGGAGGGCCCGATACGCAGTATTTT.

The chain uses TRBV19 and TRBJ1-5; 9 nucleotides align to TRBD1. Germline V gene data show CDR1 as LNHDA and CDR2 as SQIVND (reference sequence). V shed 7 bases and J 4 bases; nucleotides not matched to a gene: 5. CDR3 length: 14 amino acids. The CDR3 spells CASTLTGGNQPQHF. Written as DNA, the CDR3 is TGTGCCAGTACCCTGACAGGGGGGAATCAGCCCCAGCATTTT. The whole variable domain, remainder taken from reference TRBV19 and TRBJ1-5, is DGGITQSPKYLFRKEGQNVTLSCEQNLNHDAMYWYRQDPGQGLRLIYYSQIVNDFQKGDIAEGYSVSREKKESFPLTVTSAQKNPTAFYLCASTLTGGNQPQHFGDGTRLSIL.